One sample yielded the 20 T cell receptor beta chains listed below, sequenced in a study of brain T cells in children with intractable seizures. This table comes from immunoSEQ multiplex PCR, and its TCRdb copy is limited to in-frame clones, with some not included. The repertoire holds some 76,000 clones, with roughly 91% as singletons. The source material was peripheral blood, sampled at surgery. The origin of the receptors is a boy under two years old with tuberous sclerosis and intractable seizures.

This chain links TRBV15 with TRBJ2-5, with 8 bases aligning to TRBD2. The CDR3 is 18 residues long. CDR1 is LNHNV and CDR2 is YYDKDF in the germline V gene (reference sequence). Losses at the gene ends were 0 bases for V and 5 bases for J; bases not matched to a gene: 14. The CDR3 DNA reads TGTGCCACCAGCAGAGATCCCAGCGGGAGAAGGTGGTGGGAGACCCAGTACTTC. It encodes CATSRDPSGRRWWETQYF.

The table lists this clone with a few counts. The V and J genes are TRBV5-5 and TRBJ1-2; a weak D match, TRBD1 (5 bases). The CDR3 is made up of 15 amino acids. Germline V gene data show CDR1 as SGHKS and CDR2 as YYEKEE (reference sequence). Trimming left V 5 bases short and J 2 bases short, with 16 bases between. The DNA of the CDR3 is TGTGCCAGCAGTTCGAGGGTCGGGGGGAACTATGGCTACACCTTC. Its translation: CASSSRVGGNYGYTF.

The CDR3 bases are TGTGCCAGCAGCTTGGACAGGAAGTATGGCTACACCTTC. The encoded protein is CASSLDRKYGYTF. V gene TRBV5-5 combines with J gene TRBJ1-2; tentatively, D is TRBD1 (5 bases). There are 13 residues in the CDR3. With 0 bases removed from V and 5 bases from J, the gap between germline ends came to 8 bases. The germline gives CDR1 SGHKS, CDR2 YYEKEE (reference sequence).

The V call is TRBV4-2, the J call TRBJ2-3; D is unclear. The V and J ends lost 0 bases and 11 bases respectively, with 12 bases between them. The CDR3 has 13 amino acids. Germline assignment: CDR1 LGHNA and CDR2 YNFKEQ. The CDR3 DNA reads as TGTGCCAGCAGCCAAGATTGGGCGAACCTGCAGTATTTT. This gives the protein CASSQDWANLQYF.

V and J are TRBV12-3 or TRBV12-4 and TRBJ1-2, with D perhaps matching TRBD1 (5 bases). The V end lost 6 bases, the J end lost 0 bases, and 8 bases lay between the germline ends. This CDR3 spans 13 amino acids. Written as DNA, the CDR3 is TGTGCCAGCAGGACAGCAACTAACTATGGCTACACCTTC. It is translated as CASRTATNYGYTF.

The CDR3 nucleotides read TGTGCCAGCAGCCTCCAGACTAGCGGGGTTTGGACAGATACGCAGTATTTT. This sequence encodes CASSLQTSGVWTDTQYF. The chain links TRBV7-3 to TRBJ2-3, with 11 bases identical to TRBD2. J was trimmed by 3 bases and V by 5 bases; bases with no gene match: 10. Germline CDR1 reads SGHTA; CDR2 reads FQGTGA. This CDR3 spans 17 amino acids.

This CDR3 is CASSLTGTPVDQYF. The CDR3 DNA reads as TGTGCCAGCAGTTTAACCGGGACGCCGGTTGACCAGTACTTC. The rearrangement links TRBV27 to TRBJ2-5; D might be TRBD1 or TRBD2, each matching 5 bases. The CDR3 totals 14 residues. Trimming took 2 bases from V and 10 from J, leaving 17 bases between them. The germline V gene has CDR1 MNHEY and CDR2 SMNVEV (reference sequence).

This rearrangement joins TRBV3-1 (or the pseudogene TRBV3-2) to TRBJ1-2; 8 nucleotides match TRBD1. The CDR3 sequence is 15 residues long. The germline CDR1 and CDR2 sequences are LGHDT and YNNKEL (reference sequence). With V trimmed by 1 base and J by 4 bases, 5 bases remained unmatched. CDR3 loop: CASSQGTGRGYGYTF. The CDR3 nucleotides are TGTGCCAGCAGCCAAGGGACAGGGAGAGGCTATGGCTACACCTTC.

The V call is TRBV29-1, the J call TRBJ2-5; D perhaps matches TRBD2 (6 bases). Germline lookup yields CDR1 SQVTM and CDR2 ANQGSEA. V was trimmed by 5 bases and J by 5 bases, leaving 21 bases between them. There are 15 residues in the CDR3. The CDR3, as DNA: TGCAGCGTTACTAGGGCGGCGGTTGGGGGGGAGACCCAGTACTTC. Its translation: CSVTRAAVGGETQYF.

The rearrangement links TRBV5-1 to TRBJ2-3, with 8 nucleotides matching TRBD2. The CDR3 covers 15 residues. Germline V gives CDR1 SGHRS, CDR2 YFSETQ. V gave up 3 bases and J gave up 5 bases; unmatched junction bases: 8. The CDR3 DNA reads as TGCGCCAGCAGCTCGGGACTAGACGAGGGAGATACGCAGTATTTT. Translated, it gives CASSSGLDEGDTQYF.

The V gene is TRBV4-1, the J gene TRBJ2-2; D possibly corresponds to TRBD2 (6 bases). CDR3 length equals 16 residues. Germline assignment: CDR1 MGHRA and CDR2 YSYEKL. V was pared by 0 bases and J by 4 bases, with 12 bases between. Written as DNA, the CDR3 is TGCGCCAGCAGCCAAGATCGGGGGTTAAGCACCGGGGAGCTGTTTTTT. Amino acids: CASSQDRGLSTGELFF.

As for this clone: One end of the junction varies from germline; a read error may be responsible. CDR3 sequence reads: CSARDIYGQYF. In nucleotides, the CDR3 is TGCAGTGCTAGGGACATTTACGGGCAGTACTTC. The V gene is TRBV20-1, the J gene TRBJ2-7; maybe TRBD1 (5 bases). The V gene's germline CDR1 is DFQATT and CDR2 SNEGSKA (reference sequence). The CDR3 has 11 amino acids.

V gene TRBV6-5 combines with J gene TRBJ2-7; D remains unclear. Germline CDR1 and CDR2: MNHEY and SVGAGI. With 2 bases removed from V and 2 bases from J, the gap between germline ends came to 7 bases. This CDR3 region has 13 residues. The CDR3 loop reads CASSYTAAYEQYF. The CDR3 region has the DNA TGTGCCAGCAGTTACACTGCCGCCTACGAGCAGTACTTC.

The J gene is TRBJ2-2, the V gene TRBV7-9; 9 nucleotides agree with TRBD2. The CDR3 spans 15 residues. The junction had 10 bases not matched to a gene; V was cut back by 7 bases and J by 7 bases. In germline, CDR1 is SEHNR, CDR2 FQNEAQ (reference sequence). The chain's CDR3 is CASIRTSAYNGELFF. The DNA of the CDR3 is TGTGCCAGCATCCGGACTAGCGCTTACAACGGGGAGCTGTTTTTT.

The J gene is TRBJ1-1, the V gene TRBV28; D not certain. Trimming pared 2 bases from V and 5 bases from J, leaving 12 bases between. The CDR3 totals 14 residues. The germline CDR1 and CDR2 sequences are MDHEN and SYDVKM. For the CDR3, the DNA is TGTGCCAGCAGTTTACCGAACGGGGAAACTGAAGCTTTCTTT. It is translated as CASSLPNGETEAFF. Full variable domain (missing parts from reference TRBV28 and TRBJ1-1): DVKVTQSSRYLVKRTGEKVFLECVQDMDHENMFWYRQDPGLGLRLIYFSYDVKMKEKGDIPEGYSVSREKKERFSLILESASTNQTSMYLCASSLPNGETEAFFGQGTRLTVV.

The chain couples TRBV3-1 (or the pseudogene TRBV3-2) to TRBJ1-1, with 8 positions matching TRBD1. Germline CDR1 and CDR2: LGHDT and YNNKEL (reference sequence). The CDR3 is made up of 14 amino acids. Trimming took 8 bases from V and 5 from J; bases not matched to a gene: 10. The CDR3 nucleotides are TGTGCCAGCCGAGGACAGGGAGACTCTACTGAAGCTTTCTTT. Translated: CASRGQGDSTEAFF.

The V gene is TRBV3-1 (or the pseudogene TRBV3-2), the J gene TRBJ2-5; D gene unclear. V lost 0 bases and J 5 bases, leaving 13 bases between the germline ends. The CDR3 has 15 residues. Germline CDR1 reads LGHDT; CDR2 reads YNNKEL (reference sequence). CDR3 nucleotides: TGTGCCAGCAGCCAAGAATTAAGCTTCGGGGAGACCCAGTACTTC. It specifies CASSQELSFGETQYF.

The chain employs TRBV11-2 and TRBJ1-1; D is ambiguous. The CDR3 extends over 17 amino acids. Germline CDR1 and CDR2: SGHAT and FQNNGV. Trimming removed 1 base at V and 4 bases at J, with 19 bases between. The CDR3 coding sequence is TGTGCCAGCAGCTTAGCCGGGCGAAGGTGGGTGGCCACTGAAGCTTTCTTT. Protein: CASSLAGRRWVATEAFF.

The chain combines TRBV7-9 with TRBJ2-1; the D gene is possibly TRBD2 (6 bases). V lost 1 base to trimming and J lost 4 bases, with 11 bases between them. This CDR3 spans 15 amino acids. CDR1 and CDR2 from the germline V gene are SEHNR and FQNEAQ (reference sequence). Here the CDR3 DNA reads TGTGCCAGCAGCTTAGGGGCGGGAAAGTACAATGAGCAGTTCTTC. Translating it yields CASSLGAGKYNEQFF.

The chain recombines TRBV2 with TRBJ1-5; maybe TRBD1 (6 bases). Per germline, CDR1 SNHLY and CDR2 FYNNEI. V was trimmed by 7 bases and J by 1 base, leaving 11 bases between them. This CDR3 region has 14 residues. Written as DNA, the CDR3 is TGTGCCAGCAACCCCAGGGGAAGCAATCAGCCCCAGCATTTT. Encoded protein: CASNPRGSNQPQHF.